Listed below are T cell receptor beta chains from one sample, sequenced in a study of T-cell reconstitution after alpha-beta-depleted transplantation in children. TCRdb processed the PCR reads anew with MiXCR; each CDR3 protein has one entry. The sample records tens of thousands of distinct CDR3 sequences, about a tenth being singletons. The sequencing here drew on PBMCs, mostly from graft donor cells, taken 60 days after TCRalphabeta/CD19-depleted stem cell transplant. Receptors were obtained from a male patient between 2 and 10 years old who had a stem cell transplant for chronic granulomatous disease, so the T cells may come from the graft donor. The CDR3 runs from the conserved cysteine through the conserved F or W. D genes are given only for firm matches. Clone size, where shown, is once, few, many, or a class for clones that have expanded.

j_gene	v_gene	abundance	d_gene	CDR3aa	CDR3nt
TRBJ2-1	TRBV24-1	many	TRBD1	CATRAGTGDNEQFF	TGTGCCACCAGGGCGGGGACAGGGGACAATGAGCAGTTCTTC
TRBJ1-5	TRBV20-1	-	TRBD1	CSARDRLGAGGNQPQHF	TGCAGTGCTAGAGATCGGCTTGGGGCAGGGGGGAATCAGCCCCAGCATTTT
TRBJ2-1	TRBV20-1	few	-	CSAETRRGVQAEQFF	TGCAGTGCTGAGACTAGAAGGGGGGTCCAAGCTGAGCAGTTCTTC
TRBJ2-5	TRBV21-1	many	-	CASSPKISSGKETQYF	TGTGCCAGCAGCCCCAAAATATCGAGCGGGAAAGAGACCCAGTACTTC
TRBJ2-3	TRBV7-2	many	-	CASSLAADRTDTQYF	TGTGCCAGCAGCTTAGCGGCCGACCGCACAGATACGCAGTATTTT
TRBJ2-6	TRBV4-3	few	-	CASSQDDSLSGANVLTF	TGCGCCAGCAGCCAAGATGACAGTCTCTCTGGGGCCAACGTCCTGACTTTC
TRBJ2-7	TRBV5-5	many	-	CASSLAWTTFSYEQYF	TGTGCCAGCAGCTTGGCCTGGACTACCTTTTCCTACGAGCAGTACTTC
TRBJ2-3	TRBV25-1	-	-	CASGHGLVRTDTQYF	TGTGCCAGCGGCCACGGGCTCGTCCGCACAGATACGCAGTATTTT
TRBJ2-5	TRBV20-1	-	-	CSADASHRQETQYF	TGCAGTGCCGATGCCTCACATAGACAAGAGACCCAGTACTTC
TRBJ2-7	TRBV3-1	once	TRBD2	CATCQVPSGSYEQYF	TGTGCCACCTGCCAAGTTCCTAGCGGCTCCTACGAGCAGTACTTC
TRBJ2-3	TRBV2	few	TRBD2	CASSERREGLTDTQYF	TGTGCCAGCAGTGAACGGCGGGAGGGCCTCACAGATACGCAGTATTTT
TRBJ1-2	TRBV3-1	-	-	CASSPDSSYGYTF	TGTGCCAGCAGCCCGGACAGCTCCTATGGCTACACCTTC
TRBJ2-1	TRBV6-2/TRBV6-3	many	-	CASTHPSGRNEQFF	TGTGCCAGCACCCATCCGAGCGGAAGAAATGAGCAGTTCTTC
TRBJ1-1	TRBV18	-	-	CASSLGGGNTEAFF	TGTGCCAGCTCACTAGGAGGGGGGAACACTGAAGCTTTCTTT
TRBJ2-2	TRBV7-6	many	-	CASSGTLTGELFF	TGTGCCAGCAGCGGGACACTGACCGGGGAGCTGTTTTTT
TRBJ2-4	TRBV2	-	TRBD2	CASSGGGMAKNIQYF	TGTGCCAGCAGTGGCGGGGGTATGGCCAAAAACATTCAGTACTTC
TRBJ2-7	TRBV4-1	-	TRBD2	CASSQLGGVGTSGNYEQYF	TGCGCCAGCAGCCAATTGGGGGGGGTCGGGACTAGCGGGAACTACGAGCAGTACTTC
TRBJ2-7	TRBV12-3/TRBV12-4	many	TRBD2	CASSRAGGTYEQYF	TGTGCCAGCAGTCGAGCGGGAGGAACCTACGAGCAGTACTTC
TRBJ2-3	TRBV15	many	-	CATGLGAGGPDTQYF	TGTGCCACCGGTCTAGGGGCTGGTGGGCCAGATACGCAGTATTTT
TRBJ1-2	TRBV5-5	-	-	CASSFIREDSGYTF	TGTGCCAGCAGCTTTATAAGAGAGGATAGTGGCTACACCTTC
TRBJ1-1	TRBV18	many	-	CASSSTHEAFF	TGTGCCAGCTCATCGACGCATGAAGCTTTCTTT
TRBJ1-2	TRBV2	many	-	CASSELVPMKWGYTF	TGTGCCAGCAGTGAATTGGTACCCATGAAGTGGGGCTACACCTTC
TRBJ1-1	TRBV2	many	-	CASEPTRGVSEAFF	TGTGCCAGCGAGCCGACGAGGGGAGTATCTGAAGCTTTCTTT
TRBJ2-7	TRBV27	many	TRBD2	CASRTLAGAGEQYF	TGTGCCAGCCGAACTCTAGCGGGAGCGGGGGAGCAGTACTTC
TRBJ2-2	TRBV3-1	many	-	CASSQDTGDTGELFF	TGTGCCAGCAGCCAAGATACGGGCGACACCGGGGAGCTGTTTTTT
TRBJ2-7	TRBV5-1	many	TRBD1	CASSILQGAYYEQYF	TGCGCCAGCAGCATCCTTCAGGGGGCCTACTACGAGCAGTACTTC
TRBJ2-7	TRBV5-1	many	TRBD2	CASSLAAGASEQYF	TGCGCCAGCAGCTTGGCAGCGGGAGCGAGCGAGCAGTACTTC
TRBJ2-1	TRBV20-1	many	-	CSARRVGGGNEQFF	TGCAGTGCTAGAAGAGTGGGAGGAGGAAATGAGCAGTTCTTC
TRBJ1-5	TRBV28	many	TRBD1	CASSFSYRGRAYPYSNQPQHF	TGTGCCAGCAGTTTCAGCTACAGGGGGCGCGCCTACCCTTATAGCAATCAGCCCCAGCATTTT
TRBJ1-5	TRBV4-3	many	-	CASSQDTGPQHF	TGCGCCAGCAGCCAAGACACAGGGCCCCAGCATTTT